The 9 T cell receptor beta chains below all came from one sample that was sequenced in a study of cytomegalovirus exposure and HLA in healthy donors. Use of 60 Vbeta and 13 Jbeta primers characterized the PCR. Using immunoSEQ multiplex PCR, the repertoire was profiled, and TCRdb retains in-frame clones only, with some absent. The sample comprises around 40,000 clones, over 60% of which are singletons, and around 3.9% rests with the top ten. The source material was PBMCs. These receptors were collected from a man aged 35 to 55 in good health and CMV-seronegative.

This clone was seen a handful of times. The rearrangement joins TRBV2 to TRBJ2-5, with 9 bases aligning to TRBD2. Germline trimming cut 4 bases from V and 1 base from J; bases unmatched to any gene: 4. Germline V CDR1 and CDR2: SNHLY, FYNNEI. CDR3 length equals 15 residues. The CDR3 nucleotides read TGTGCCAGCAGTGCTAGCGGGGCAGCCCAAGAGACCCAGTACTTC. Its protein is CASSASGAAQETQYF.

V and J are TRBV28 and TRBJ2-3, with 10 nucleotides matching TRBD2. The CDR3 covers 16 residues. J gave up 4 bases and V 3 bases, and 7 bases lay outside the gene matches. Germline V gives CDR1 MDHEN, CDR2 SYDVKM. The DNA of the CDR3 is TGTGCCAGCAGTTTGAATAGCGGGGGGTTCGCAGATACGCAGTATTTT. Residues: CASSLNSGGFADTQYF.

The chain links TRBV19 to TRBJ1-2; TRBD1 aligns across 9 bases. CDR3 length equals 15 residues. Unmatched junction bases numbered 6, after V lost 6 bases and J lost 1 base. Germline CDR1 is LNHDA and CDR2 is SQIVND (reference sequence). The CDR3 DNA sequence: TGTGCCAGTAGCAGGACAGGGGAGAGTAACTATGGCTACACCTTC. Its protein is CASSRTGESNYGYTF.

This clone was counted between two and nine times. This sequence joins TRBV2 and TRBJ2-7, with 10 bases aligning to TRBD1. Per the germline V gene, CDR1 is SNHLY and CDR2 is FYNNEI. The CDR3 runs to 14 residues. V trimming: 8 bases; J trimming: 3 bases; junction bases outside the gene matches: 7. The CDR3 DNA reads TGTGCCAGCGACCCCGGGACAGGGGACTACGAGCAGTACTTC. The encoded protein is CASDPGTGDYEQYF.

The CDR3: CASSNWASGVGEQYF. The DNA for the CDR3 is TGTGCCAGCAGTAACTGGGCCTCAGGGGTCGGCGAGCAGTACTTC. The chain links TRBV6-6 to TRBJ2-7; a possible D gene is TRBD1 (6 bases). CDR3 length equals 15 residues. The germline V gene encodes CDR1 MNHNY and CDR2 SVGAGI (reference sequence). Between the trimmed V and J ends, which lost 5 bases and 6 bases, there was a span of 20 bases.

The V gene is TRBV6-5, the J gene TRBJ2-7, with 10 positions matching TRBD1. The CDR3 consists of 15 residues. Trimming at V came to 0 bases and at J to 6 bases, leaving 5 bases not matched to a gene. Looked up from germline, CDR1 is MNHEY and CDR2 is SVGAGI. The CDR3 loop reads CASSYSSRTGGEQYF. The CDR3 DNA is TGTGCCAGCAGTTACTCGTCGCGGACAGGGGGCGAGCAGTACTTC.

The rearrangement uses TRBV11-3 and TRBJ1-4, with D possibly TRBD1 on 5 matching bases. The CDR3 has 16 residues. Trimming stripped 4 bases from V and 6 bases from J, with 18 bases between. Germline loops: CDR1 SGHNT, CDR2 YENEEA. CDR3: CASSSMRGNTDEKLFF. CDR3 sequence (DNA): TGTGCCAGCAGCTCGATGCGGGGGAATACTGATGAAAAACTGTTTTTT.

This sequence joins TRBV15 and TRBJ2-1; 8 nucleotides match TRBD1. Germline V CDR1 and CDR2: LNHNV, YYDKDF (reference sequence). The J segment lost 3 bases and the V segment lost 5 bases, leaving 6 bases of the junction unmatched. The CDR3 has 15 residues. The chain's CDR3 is CATSVRTGGYNEQFF. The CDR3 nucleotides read TGTGCCACCAGCGTCAGAACAGGGGGCTACAATGAGCAGTTCTTC. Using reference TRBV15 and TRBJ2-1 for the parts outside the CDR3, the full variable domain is DAMVIQNPRYQVTQFGKPVTLSCSQTLNHNVMYWYQQKSSQAPKLLFHYYDKDFNNEADTPDNFQSRRPNTSFCFLDIRSPGLGDTAMYLCATSVRTGGYNEQFFGPGTRLTVL.

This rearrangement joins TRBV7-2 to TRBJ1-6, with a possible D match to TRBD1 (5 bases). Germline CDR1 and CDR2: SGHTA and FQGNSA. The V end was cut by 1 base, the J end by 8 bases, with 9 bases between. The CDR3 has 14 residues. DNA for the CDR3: TGTGCCAGCAGCTTAGAAGGGGCTTATTCACCCCTCCACTTT. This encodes CASSLEGAYSPLHF. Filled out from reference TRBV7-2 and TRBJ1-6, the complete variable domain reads GAGVSQSPSNKVTEKGKDVELRCDPISGHTALYWYRQSLGQGLEFLIYFQGNSAPDKSGLPSDRFSAERTGGSVSTLTIQRTQQEDSAVYLCASSLEGAYSPLHFGNGTRLTVT.